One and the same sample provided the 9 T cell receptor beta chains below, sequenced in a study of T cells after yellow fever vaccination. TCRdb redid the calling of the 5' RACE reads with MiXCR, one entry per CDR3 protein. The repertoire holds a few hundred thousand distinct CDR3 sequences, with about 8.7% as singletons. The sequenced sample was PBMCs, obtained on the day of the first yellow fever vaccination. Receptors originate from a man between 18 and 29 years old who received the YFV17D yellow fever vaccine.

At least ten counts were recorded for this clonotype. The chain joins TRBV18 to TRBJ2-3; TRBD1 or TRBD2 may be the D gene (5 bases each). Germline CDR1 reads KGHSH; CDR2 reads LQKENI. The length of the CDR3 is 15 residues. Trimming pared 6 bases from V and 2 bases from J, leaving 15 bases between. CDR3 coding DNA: TGTGCCAGCTCTTCTCGAGAGGGGTCCACAGATACGCAGTATTTT. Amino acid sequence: CASSSREGSTDTQYF.

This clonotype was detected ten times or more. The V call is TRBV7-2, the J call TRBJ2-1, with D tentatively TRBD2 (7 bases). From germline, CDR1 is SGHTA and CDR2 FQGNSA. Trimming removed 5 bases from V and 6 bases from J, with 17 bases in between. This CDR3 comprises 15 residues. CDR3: CASSMWGGAVNEQFF. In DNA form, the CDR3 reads TGTGCCAGCAGCATGTGGGGGGGGGCCGTCAATGAGCAGTTCTTC.

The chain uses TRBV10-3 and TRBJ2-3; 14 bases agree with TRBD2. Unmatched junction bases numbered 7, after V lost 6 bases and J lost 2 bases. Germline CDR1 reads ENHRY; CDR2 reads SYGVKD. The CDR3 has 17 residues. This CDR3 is CAISWTSGGRYTDTQYF. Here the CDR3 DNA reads TGTGCCATCAGCTGGACTAGCGGGGGGCGGTACACAGATACGCAGTATTTT.

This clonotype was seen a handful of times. CDR3: CASSFRGGALNEQFF. Here the CDR3 DNA reads TGTGCCAGCAGCTTCCGCGGGGGGGCCCTCAATGAGCAGTTCTTC. The V call is TRBV7-3, the J call TRBJ2-1, with 9 bases that match TRBD2. The CDR3 loop spans 15 amino acids. Per the germline V gene, CDR1 is SGHTA and CDR2 is FQGTGA. V was pared by 3 bases and J by 6 bases, with 6 bases of the junction left unmatched.

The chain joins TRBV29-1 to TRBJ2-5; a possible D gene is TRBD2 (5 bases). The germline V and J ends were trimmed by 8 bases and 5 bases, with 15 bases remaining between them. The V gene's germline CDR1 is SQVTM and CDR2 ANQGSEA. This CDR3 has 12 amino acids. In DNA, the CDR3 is TGCAGCTCCTACTCGACGGGGGAGACCCAGTACTTC. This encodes CSSYSTGETQYF.

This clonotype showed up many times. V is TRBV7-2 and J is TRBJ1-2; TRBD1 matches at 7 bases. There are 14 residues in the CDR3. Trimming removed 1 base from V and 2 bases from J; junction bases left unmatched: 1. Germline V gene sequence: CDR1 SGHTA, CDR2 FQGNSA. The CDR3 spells CASSLDRGNYGYTF. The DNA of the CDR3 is TGTGCCAGCAGCTTAGACAGGGGAAACTATGGCTACACCTTC.

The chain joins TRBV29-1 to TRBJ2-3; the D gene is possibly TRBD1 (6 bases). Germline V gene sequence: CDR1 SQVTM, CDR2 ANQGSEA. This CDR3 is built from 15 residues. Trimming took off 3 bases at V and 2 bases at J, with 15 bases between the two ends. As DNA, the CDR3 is TGCAGCGTTGATCGACAGGTGAATCCCACAGATACGCAGTATTTT. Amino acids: CSVDRQVNPTDTQYF.

CDR3 bases: TGCGCCAGCAGCTTGGTGGGGAGATCACCCCTCCACTTT. This gives the protein CASSLVGRSPLHF. The genes are TRBV5-1 and TRBJ1-6, with unresolved D. Germline CDR1 is SGHRS and CDR2 is YFSETQ. Trimming took off 0 bases at V and 10 bases at J, with 8 bases between the two ends. There are 13 residues in the CDR3.

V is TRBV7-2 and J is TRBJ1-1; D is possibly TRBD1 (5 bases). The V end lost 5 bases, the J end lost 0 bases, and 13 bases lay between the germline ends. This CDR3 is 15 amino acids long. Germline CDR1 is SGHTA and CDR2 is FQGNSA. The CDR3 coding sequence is TGTGCCAGCAGCCTATCGGGACCGTTGAACACTGAAGCTTTCTTT. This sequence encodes CASSLSGPLNTEAFF.